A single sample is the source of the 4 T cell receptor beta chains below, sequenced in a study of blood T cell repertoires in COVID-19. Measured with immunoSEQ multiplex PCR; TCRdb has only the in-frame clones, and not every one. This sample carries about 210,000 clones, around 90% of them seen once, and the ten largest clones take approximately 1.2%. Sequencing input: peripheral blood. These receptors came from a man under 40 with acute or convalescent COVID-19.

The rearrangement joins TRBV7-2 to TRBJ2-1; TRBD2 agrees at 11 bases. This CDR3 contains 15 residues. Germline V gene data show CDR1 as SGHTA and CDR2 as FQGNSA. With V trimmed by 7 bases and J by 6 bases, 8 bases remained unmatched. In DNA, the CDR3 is TGTGCCAGCACCGTTACTAGCGGGAGAGTCAATGAGCAGTTCTTC. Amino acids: CASTVTSGRVNEQFF. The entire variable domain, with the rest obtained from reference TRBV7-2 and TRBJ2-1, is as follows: GAGVSQSPSNKVTEKGKDVELRCDPISGHTALYWYRQSLGQGLEFLIYFQGNSAPDKSGLPSDRFSAERTGGSVSTLTIQRTQQEDSAVYLCASTVTSGRVNEQFFGPGTRLTVL.

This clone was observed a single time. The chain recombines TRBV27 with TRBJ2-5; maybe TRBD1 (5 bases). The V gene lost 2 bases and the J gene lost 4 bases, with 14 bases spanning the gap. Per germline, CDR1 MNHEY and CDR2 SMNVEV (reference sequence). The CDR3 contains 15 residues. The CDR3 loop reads CASSLRPGKRETQYF. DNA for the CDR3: TGTGCCAGCAGTTTAAGACCAGGGAAGCGAGAGACCCAGTACTTC.

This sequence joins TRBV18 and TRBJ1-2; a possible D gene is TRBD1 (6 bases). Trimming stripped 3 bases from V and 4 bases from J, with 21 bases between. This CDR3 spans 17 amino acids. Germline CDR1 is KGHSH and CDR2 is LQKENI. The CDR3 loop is CASSPLPPGQVPYGYTF. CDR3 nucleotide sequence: TGTGCCAGCTCACCCCTCCCACCGGGACAAGTGCCCTATGGCTACACCTTC.

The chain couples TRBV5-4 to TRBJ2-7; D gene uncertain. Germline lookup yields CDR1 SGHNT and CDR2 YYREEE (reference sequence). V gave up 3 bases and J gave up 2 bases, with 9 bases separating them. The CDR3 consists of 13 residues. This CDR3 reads CASSSGSTYEQYF. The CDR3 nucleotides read TGTGCCAGCAGCTCCGGGTCGACCTACGAGCAGTACTTC.